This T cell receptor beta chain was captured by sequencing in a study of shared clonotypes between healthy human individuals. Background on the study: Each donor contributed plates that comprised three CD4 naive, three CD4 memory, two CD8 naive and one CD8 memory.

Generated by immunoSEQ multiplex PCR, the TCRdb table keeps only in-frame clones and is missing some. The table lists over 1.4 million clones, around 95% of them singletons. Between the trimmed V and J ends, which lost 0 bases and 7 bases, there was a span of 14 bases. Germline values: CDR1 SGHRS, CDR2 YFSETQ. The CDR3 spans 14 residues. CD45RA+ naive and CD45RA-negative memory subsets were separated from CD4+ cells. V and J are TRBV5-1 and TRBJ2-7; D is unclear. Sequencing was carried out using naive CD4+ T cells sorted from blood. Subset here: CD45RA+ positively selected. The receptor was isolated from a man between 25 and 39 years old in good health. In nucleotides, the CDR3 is TGCGCCAGCAGCTTGGGGTCGACCGGTGGGGAGCAGTACTTC. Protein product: CASSLGSTGGEQYF.